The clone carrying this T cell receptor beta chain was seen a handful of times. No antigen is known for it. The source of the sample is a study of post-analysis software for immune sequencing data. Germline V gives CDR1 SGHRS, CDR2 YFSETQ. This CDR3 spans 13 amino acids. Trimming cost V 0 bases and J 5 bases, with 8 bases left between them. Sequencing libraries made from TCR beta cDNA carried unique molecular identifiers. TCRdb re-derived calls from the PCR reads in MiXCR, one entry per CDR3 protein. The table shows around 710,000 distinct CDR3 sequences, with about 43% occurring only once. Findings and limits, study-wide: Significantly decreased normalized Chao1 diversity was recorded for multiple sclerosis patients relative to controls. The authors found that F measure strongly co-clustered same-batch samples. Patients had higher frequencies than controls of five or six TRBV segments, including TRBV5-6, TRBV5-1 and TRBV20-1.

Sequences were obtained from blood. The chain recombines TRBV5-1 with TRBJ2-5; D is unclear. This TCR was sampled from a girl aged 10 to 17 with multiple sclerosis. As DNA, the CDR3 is TGCGCCAGCAGCTTGGCCTCCTGGGAGACCCAGTACTTC. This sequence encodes CASSLASWETQYF.